The clone carrying this T cell receptor (beta chain) was counted a few times. What it recognizes is unknown. The entry originates in a study of early T cells in non-severe SARS-CoV-2 infection. Study-wide context: Sequencing targeted bulk RNA from unsorted whole blood, leaving chains unpaired.

cDNA molecules, individually, were tagged with unique molecular identifiers. TCRdb fed the 5' RACE reads into MiXCR, producing one record per CDR3 protein. The sample has about 60,000 distinct CDR3 sequences, around 12% seen once. The V and J ends lost 0 bases and 5 bases, in that order; junction bases with no gene match: 7. Germline lookup yields CDR1 LNHNV and CDR2 YYDKDF (reference sequence). The CDR3 is made up of 16 amino acids. Broader study findings: Private and CD4 specificities were missed by VDJdb matching, which favored anti-spike CD8 responses.

The sequencing sample was made of whole blood. The receptor comes from an adult who was a healthcare worker with PCR-confirmed SARS-CoV-2 infection or an uninfected control (not recorded which). The chain carries TRBV15 and TRBJ1-1; 9 bases are a match to TRBD1. CDR3 region: CATSREGTGFWTEAFF. CDR3 coding DNA: TGTGCCACCAGCAGAGAAGGGACAGGGTTTTGGACTGAAGCTTTCTTT.